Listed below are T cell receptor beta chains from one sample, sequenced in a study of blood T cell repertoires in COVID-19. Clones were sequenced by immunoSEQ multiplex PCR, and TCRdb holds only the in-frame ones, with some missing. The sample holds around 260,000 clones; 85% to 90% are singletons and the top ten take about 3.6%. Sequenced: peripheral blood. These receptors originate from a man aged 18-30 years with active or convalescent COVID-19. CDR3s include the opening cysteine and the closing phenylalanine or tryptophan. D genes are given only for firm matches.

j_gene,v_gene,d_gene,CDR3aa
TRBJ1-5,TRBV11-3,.,CASSLRGDSNQPQHF
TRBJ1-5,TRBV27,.,CASSNINQPQHF
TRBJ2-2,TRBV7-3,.,CASSSNPPQGSGELFF
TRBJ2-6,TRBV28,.,CASSLQGFYGANVLTF
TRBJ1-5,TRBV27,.,CASSLTGIWPQHF
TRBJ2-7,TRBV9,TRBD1,CASSARQGIKQYF
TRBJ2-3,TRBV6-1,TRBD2,CASREFGTSGRADTQYF
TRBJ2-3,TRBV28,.,CASGNREGTQYF
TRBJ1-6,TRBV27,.,CASSLTGVIQPLHF
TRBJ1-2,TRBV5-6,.,CASSLLVGALGYTF
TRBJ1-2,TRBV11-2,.,CASSLDSGFTYGYTF
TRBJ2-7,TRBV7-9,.,CASSGGGVSHYEQYF
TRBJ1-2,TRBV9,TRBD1,CASSVEGGQKIYTF
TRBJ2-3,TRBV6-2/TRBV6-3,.,CASSPGLSTDTQYF
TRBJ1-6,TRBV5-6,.,CASSLGGQGSYNSPLHF
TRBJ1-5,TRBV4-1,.,CASSRGHSNQPQHF
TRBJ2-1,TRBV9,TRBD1,CASSVGTGRNEQFF
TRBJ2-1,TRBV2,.,CASTQGGSYNEQFF
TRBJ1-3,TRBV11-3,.,CASSLLQGSGNTIYF
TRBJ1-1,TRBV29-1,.,CSVEPGSTEAFF
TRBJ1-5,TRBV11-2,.,CASTSLRGNQPQHF
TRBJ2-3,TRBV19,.,CAGGKGGTDTQYF
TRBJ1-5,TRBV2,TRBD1,CASRGQGVSNQPQHF
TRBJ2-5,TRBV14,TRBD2,CASSQWGGTETQYF
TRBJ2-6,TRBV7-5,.,CVRSRSTEPWANVLTF
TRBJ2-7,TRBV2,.,CASSDSSRASYEQYF
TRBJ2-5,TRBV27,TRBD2,CASSLSTSGGQETQYF
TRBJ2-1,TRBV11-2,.,CASTLDSYEQFF
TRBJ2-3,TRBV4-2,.,CASSQEKRGQYF
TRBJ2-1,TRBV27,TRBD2,CASQRETGVIFEQFF
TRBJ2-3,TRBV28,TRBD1,CASPPRRREGASTDTQYF
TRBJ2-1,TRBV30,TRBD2,CACPLDSGKNEQFF
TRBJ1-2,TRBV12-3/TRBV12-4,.,CASRPGRLGGYTF
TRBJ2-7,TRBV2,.,CASSDVRDEQYF
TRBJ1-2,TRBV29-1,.,CSSLQAVFYGYTF